A single sample gave rise to the 23 T cell receptor beta chains below, sequenced in a study of a mutant IDH1 vaccine in newly diagnosed glioma. The repertoire was sequenced with immunoSEQ multiplex PCR; TCRdb's copy has only in-frame clones and lacks some. The sample has roughly 30,000 clones; roughly 87% are singletons. Their recognized antigens are unknown. The time point here: week 5, during vaccination. Alongside topical imiquimod, each dose of vaccine comprised 300 ug of mutant IDH1 20-mer peptide. Material: peripheral blood mononuclear cells (PBMCs), obtained from a glioma patient whose treatment included an IDH1 peptide vaccine. These TCRs come from a woman aged 40 to 55 with glioma. Some clones in this sample may be carry-over from other donors' samples.

The V and J genes are TRBV2 and TRBJ1-1; D remains unclear. CDR3 length: 12 residues. Trimming removed 7 bases at V and 0 bases at J, with 6 bases between. Germline V lookup: CDR1 SNHLY, CDR2 FYNNEI. Here the CDR3 reads CASTGLNTEAFF. The CDR3 DNA follows: TGTGCCAGCACTGGGCTGAACACTGAAGCTTTCTTT.

The CDR3 is CASSVGTPGREQYF. CDR3 in DNA: TGTGCCAGCAGCGTCGGGACCCCGGGTCGGGAGCAGTACTTC. The chain links TRBV9 to TRBJ2-7; D may match TRBD1 or TRBD2 (5 bases each). The ends were cut back, 2 bases at V and 7 bases at J, with 16 bases in the middle. The germline gives CDR1 SGDLS, CDR2 YYNGEE. The CDR3 extends over 14 amino acids.

V and J are TRBV27 and TRBJ1-2; no definite D call. V was cut by 7 bases and J by 4 bases, with 16 bases left in between. The CDR3 contains 14 residues. Germline-derived CDR1 and CDR2 are MNHEY and SMNVEV (reference sequence). The CDR3 is CASTKDGSVYGYTF. DNA for the CDR3: TGTGCCAGCACCAAGGACGGCTCCGTCTATGGCTACACCTTC.

The V call is TRBV27, the J call TRBJ2-5; 8 nucleotides align to TRBD2. V shed 6 bases, J shed 4 bases, and the junction held 4 bases outside the gene matches. This CDR3 is built from 13 residues. Germline-derived CDR1 and CDR2 are MNHEY and SMNVEV (reference sequence). The CDR3 nucleotides read TGTGCCAGCAGGTACGGGGGGGGAGAGACCCAGTACTTC. This encodes CASRYGGGETQYF.

This clone was observed a single time. CDR3 sequence reads: CASSQDRVGELFF. The CDR3 nucleotides are TGCGCCAGCAGCCAAGATAGGGTAGGGGAGCTGTTTTTT. The chain is built from TRBV4-3 and TRBJ2-2, with D hard to call. Per the germline V gene, CDR1 is LGHNA and CDR2 is YSLEER. V shed 0 bases and J shed 8 bases, with 7 bases lying between them. This CDR3 is built from 13 residues.

This clone came up once. The chain uses TRBV5-1 and TRBJ2-2; perhaps TRBD1 as D (5 bases). The CDR3 runs to 15 residues. Germline V gene data show CDR1 as SGHRS and CDR2 as YFSETQ. Trimming left V 0 bases short and J 6 bases short, with 12 bases between. The DNA of the CDR3 is TGCGCCAGCAGCTTGGTTCCAGGGTTGGCCGGGGAGCTGTTTTTT. Its protein is CASSLVPGLAGELFF.

About this clone itself: No conserved phenylalanine or tryptophan ends this CDR3, so it is likely a read error. The chain carries TRBV20-1 and TRBJ1-2; D unresolved. V lost 2 bases and J lost 4, with 5 bases in between. The germline V gene has CDR1 DFQATT and CDR2 SNEGSKA (reference sequence). The CDR3 totals 11 residues. CDR3 in DNA: TGCAGTGCTAGATCTGGCTATGGCTACACCCTC. Its protein is CSARSGYGYTL.

V usage is TRBV19 and J usage is TRBJ2-1, with TRBD2 identical over 9 bases. Germline V gene data show CDR1 as LNHDA and CDR2 as SQIVND (reference sequence). V was pared by 5 bases and J by 8 bases, with 10 bases of the junction left unmatched. The CDR3 runs 15 residues. The CDR3 protein is CASSPRVAGVDEQFF. The CDR3 DNA follows: TGTGCCAGTAGTCCCAGGGTAGCGGGGGTAGATGAGCAGTTCTTC.

With regard to this clone: The missing conserved phenylalanine or tryptophan at the end of this CDR3 makes a read error likely. The DNA is omitted, as the CDR3 cannot be located on it reliably, and the CDR3 follows TCRdb's listing. This chain joins TRBV4-1 and TRBJ2-7; TRBD2, the D gene given by the table, was not confirmed from the DNA. The CDR3 adds up to 11 amino acids, both ends counted. Germline-derived CDR1 and CDR2 are MGHRA and YSYEKL. The CDR3 sequence: CASSQDGIRYL.

The chain recombines TRBV18 with TRBJ2-5; TRBD1 might be the D (6 bases). Looked up from germline, CDR1 is KGHSH and CDR2 is LQKENI. The ends were cut back, 6 bases at V and 4 bases at J, with 9 bases in the middle. This CDR3 has 12 amino acids. The CDR3 sequence is CASSQGRETQYF. The CDR3 DNA sequence: TGTGCCAGCTCCCAGGGGAGAGAGACCCAGTACTTC.

The chain is built from TRBV7-2 and TRBJ1-3, with D hard to call. V was cut by 3 bases and J by 0 bases, with 6 bases left in between. The V gene's germline CDR1 is SGHTA and CDR2 FQGNSA. The length of the CDR3 is 14 residues. CDR3 protein: CASSLGSSGNTIYF. The CDR3 DNA reads as TGTGCCAGCAGCTTGGGCAGCTCTGGAAACACCATATATTTT.

This chain joins TRBV27 and TRBJ2-5, with D unresolved. In germline, CDR1 is MNHEY, CDR2 SMNVEV (reference sequence). This CDR3 comprises 14 residues. V lost 3 bases, J lost 3 bases, and 11 bases lay in between. The CDR3 region is CASSLRRLEETQYF. The CDR3 region has the DNA TGTGCCAGCAGTTTGAGGCGACTCGAAGAGACCCAGTACTTC.

This clone was detected only a few times. The V gene is TRBV6-5, the J gene TRBJ2-7; TRBD2 might be the D (6 bases). The germline V gene encodes CDR1 MNHEY and CDR2 SVGAGI. The CDR3 runs 14 residues. V was trimmed by 5 bases and J by 3 bases, leaving 14 bases between them. Here the CDR3 reads CASSPPGLGYEQYF. CDR3 coding DNA: TGTGCCAGCAGTCCACCGGGACTTGGCTACGAGCAGTACTTC.

This clone was recorded once. The chain has TRBV28 and TRBJ2-1; 10 bases fit TRBD2. This CDR3 is built from 13 residues. In germline, CDR1 is MDHEN, CDR2 SYDVKM. Trimming at V came to 10 bases and at J to 3 bases, leaving 3 bases not matched to a gene. CDR3 coding DNA: TGTGCCATCGTAGCGGGGGGCTACAATGAGCAGTTCTTC. Translated, it gives CAIVAGGYNEQFF.

The chain employs TRBV14 and TRBJ2-1, with 7 bases aligning to TRBD1. The CDR3 runs to 14 residues. Trimming cost V 3 bases and J 8 bases; bases outside gene matches: 7. In germline, CDR1 is SGHDN, CDR2 FVKESK. The CDR3 here is CASSQTQGWDEQFF. DNA for the CDR3: TGTGCCAGCAGCCAGACACAGGGGTGGGATGAGCAGTTCTTC.

The chain recombines TRBV6-5 with TRBJ1-5; TRBD1 matches 9 bases. V shed 6 bases, J shed 0 bases, and the junction held 3 bases outside the gene matches. The CDR3 runs to 15 residues. Germline CDR1 is MNHEY and CDR2 is SVGAGI. CDR3 nucleotides: TGTGCCAGCAGAGGGACAGGGCTTAGCAATCAGCCCCAGCATTTT. Translated, it gives CASRGTGLSNQPQHF.

CDR3 bases: TGTGCCAGCAGCCAACAGGGGGCGGAGCAGTACTTC. It is translated as CASSQQGAEQYF. This chain links TRBV7-9 with TRBJ2-7; TRBD1 matches 9 bases. The germline V gene has CDR1 SEHNR and CDR2 FQNEAQ (reference sequence). V shed 5 bases, J shed 7 bases, and the junction held 3 bases outside the gene matches. The CDR3 sequence is 12 residues long. Looking up the rest from reference TRBV7-9 and TRBJ2-7 gives the full variable domain: DTGVSQNPRHKITKRGQNVTFRCDPISEHNRLYWYRQTLGQGPEFLTYFQNEAQLEKSRLLSDRFSAERPKGSFSTLEIQRTEQGDSAMYLCASSQQGAEQYFGPGTRLTVT.

This rearrangement joins TRBV10-3 to TRBJ1-4, with no clear D. The CDR3 runs 13 residues. In germline, CDR1 is ENHRY, CDR2 SYGVKD. V was clipped by 0 bases and J by 7 bases, with 6 bases between them. The CDR3 DNA follows: TGTGCCATCAGTGAGTCAAATCGTGAAAAACTGTTTTTT. Amino acids: CAISESNREKLFF.

The CDR3 spells CASSQARMYF. CDR3 sequence (DNA): TGCGCCAGCAGCCAAGCTAGGATGTATTTT. The chain combines TRBV4-3 with TRBJ2-3; D unclear. Trimming shortened V by 1 base and J by 14 bases, and 7 bases separated the two germline ends. The germline gives CDR1 LGHNA, CDR2 YSLEER. CDR3 size: 10 residues.

The rearrangement uses TRBV28 and TRBJ1-4; D ambiguous. CDR3 length: 17 residues. Germline V lookup: CDR1 MDHEN, CDR2 SYDVKM. The V and J ends lost 5 bases and 0 bases respectively, with 16 bases between them. In DNA, the CDR3 is TGTGCCAGCAGTCCAACCTCAATCCATGCAACTAATGAAAAACTGTTTTTT. It encodes CASSPTSIHATNEKLFF.

The chain carries TRBV5-6 and TRBJ2-3, with 9 bases fitting TRBD1. The trim removed 0 bases at V and 4 bases at J, leaving 6 bases unmatched. The CDR3 has 16 amino acids. CDR1 SGHDT and CDR2 YYEEEE come from the germline V gene. CDR3 amino acids: CASSLVPTGGADTQYF. The CDR3 DNA reads TGTGCCAGCAGCTTGGTCCCGACAGGGGGGGCAGATACGCAGTATTTT.

The genes are TRBV2 and TRBJ1-2; 7 nucleotides agree with TRBD1. The germline CDR1 and CDR2 sequences are SNHLY and FYNNEI. This CDR3 has 13 residues. The J segment lost 5 bases and the V segment lost 6 bases, leaving 6 bases of the junction unmatched. CDR3 protein: CASRRGQLYGYTF. Written as DNA, the CDR3 is TGTGCCAGCAGGAGGGGACAGTTATATGGCTACACCTTC.

This clone was seen more than once but under ten times. The chain employs TRBV7-9 and TRBJ1-2; unclear D gene. V was clipped by 11 bases and J by 7 bases, with 20 bases between them. The CDR3 runs to 13 residues. Germline CDR1 and CDR2: SEHNR and FQNEAQ (reference sequence). The CDR3 coding sequence is TGTGCCCAGGAGGCCTCCGAAGCAGGTGGCTACACCTTC. Protein sequence: CAQEASEAGGYTF.